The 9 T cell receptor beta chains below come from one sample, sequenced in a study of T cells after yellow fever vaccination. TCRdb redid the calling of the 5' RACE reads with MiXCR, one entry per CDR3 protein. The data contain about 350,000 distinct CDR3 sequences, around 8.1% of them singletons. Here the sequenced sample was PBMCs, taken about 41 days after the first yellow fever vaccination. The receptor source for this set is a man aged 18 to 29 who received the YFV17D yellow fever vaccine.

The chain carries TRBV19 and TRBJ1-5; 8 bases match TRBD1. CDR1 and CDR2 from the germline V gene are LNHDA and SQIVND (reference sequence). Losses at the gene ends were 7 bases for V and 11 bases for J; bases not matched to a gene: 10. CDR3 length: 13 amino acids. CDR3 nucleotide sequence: TGTGCCAGTACCCCTGGGAGGGGACAGGCCCAGCATTTT. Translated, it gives CASTPGRGQAQHF.

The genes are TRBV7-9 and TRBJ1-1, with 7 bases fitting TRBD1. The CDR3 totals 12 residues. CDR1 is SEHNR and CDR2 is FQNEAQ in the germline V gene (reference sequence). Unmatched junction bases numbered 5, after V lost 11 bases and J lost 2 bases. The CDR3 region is CACRDRNTEAFF. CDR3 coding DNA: TGTGCCTGCCGGGACAGAAACACTGAAGCTTTCTTT.

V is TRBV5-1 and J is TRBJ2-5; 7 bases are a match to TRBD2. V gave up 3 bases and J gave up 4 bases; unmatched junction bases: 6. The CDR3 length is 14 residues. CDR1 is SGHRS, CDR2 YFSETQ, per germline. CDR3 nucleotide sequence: TGCGCCAGCAGCTGGGGGGGAACAGGAGAGACCCAGTACTTC. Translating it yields CASSWGGTGETQYF. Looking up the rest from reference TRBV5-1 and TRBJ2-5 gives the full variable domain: KAGVTQTPRYLIKTRGQQVTLSCSPISGHRSVSWYQQTPGQGLQFLFEYFSETQRNKGNFPGRFSGRQFSNSRSEMNVSTLELGDSALYLCASSWGGTGETQYFGPGTRLLVL.

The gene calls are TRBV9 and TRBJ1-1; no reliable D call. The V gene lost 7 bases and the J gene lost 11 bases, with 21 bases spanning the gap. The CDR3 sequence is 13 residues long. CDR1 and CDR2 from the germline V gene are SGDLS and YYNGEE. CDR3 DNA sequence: TGTGCCAGCGGCCTAGGCGAAGCCGGTTTGGCTTTCTTT. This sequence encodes CASGLGEAGLAFF.

The CDR3 loop is CASSNWRLETQYF. The CDR3 DNA is TGCGCCAGCAGCAACTGGAGGTTGGAGACCCAGTACTTC. The chain joins TRBV5-1 to TRBJ2-5, with D perhaps TRBD2 (5 bases). There are 13 residues in the CDR3. Trimming pared 4 bases from V and 5 bases from J, leaving 12 bases between. CDR1 and CDR2 from the germline V gene are SGHRS and YFSETQ.

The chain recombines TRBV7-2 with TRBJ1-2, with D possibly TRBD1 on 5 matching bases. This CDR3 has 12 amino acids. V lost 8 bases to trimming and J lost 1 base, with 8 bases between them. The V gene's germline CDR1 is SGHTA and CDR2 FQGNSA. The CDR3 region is CASLGDNYGYTF. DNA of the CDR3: TGTGCCAGCTTAGGGGATAACTATGGCTACACCTTC.

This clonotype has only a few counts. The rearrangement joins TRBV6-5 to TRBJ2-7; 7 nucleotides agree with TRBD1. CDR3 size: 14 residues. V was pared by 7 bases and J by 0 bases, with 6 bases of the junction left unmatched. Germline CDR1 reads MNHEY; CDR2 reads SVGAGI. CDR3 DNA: TGTGCCAGCATTAAAGGGGACAGCTCCTACGAGCAGTACGTC. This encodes CASIKGDSSYEQYV.

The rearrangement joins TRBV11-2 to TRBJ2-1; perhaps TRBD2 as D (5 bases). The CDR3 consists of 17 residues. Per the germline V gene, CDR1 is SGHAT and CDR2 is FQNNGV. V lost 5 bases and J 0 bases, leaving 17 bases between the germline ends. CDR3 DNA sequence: TGTGCCAGCAGCCCTTCGGGATCCGTAAGCTCCTACAATGAGCAGTTCTTC. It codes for CASSPSGSVSSYNEQFF.

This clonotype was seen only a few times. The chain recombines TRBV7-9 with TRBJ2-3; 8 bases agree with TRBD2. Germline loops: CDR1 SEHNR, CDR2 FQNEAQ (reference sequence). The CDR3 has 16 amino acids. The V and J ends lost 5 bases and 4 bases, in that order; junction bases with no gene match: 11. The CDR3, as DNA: TGTGCCAGCAGCGGATGGTTACGGGGGGGATCAGATACGCAGTATTTT. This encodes CASSGWLRGGSDTQYF.